This entry features one TCR beta chain sequence. Its cognate antigen is unknown. The assay was immunoSEQ multiplex PCR, and TCRdb's table has in-frame clones only and misses some. The profile shows 75,000 to 95,000 clones, roughly 86% of them singletons. The data were obtained in a study of OX40 agonist ivuxolimab in advanced cancers. Points from the study as a whole: Circulating CD4+ and CD8+ T cells showed clonal expansion by week 6 at 0.1 to 3.0 mg/kg.

CDR3 length: 13 amino acids. J lost 4 bases, V lost 6 bases, and 5 bases had no gene match. Per the germline V gene, CDR1 is SGHNT and CDR2 is YENEEA. The sample consisted of CD4+ or CD8+ T cells sorted from blood, taken in a trial of the OX40 agonist ivuxolimab. V usage is TRBV11-3 and J usage is TRBJ1-2; the match to TRBD1 covers 7 bases. This receptor was taken from an adult with an advanced solid tumor such as melanoma, head and neck, liver or kidney cancer. Here the CDR3 DNA reads TGTGCCAGCAGTTTGGACAGGATCTATGGCTACACCTTC. It is translated as CASSLDRIYGYTF.